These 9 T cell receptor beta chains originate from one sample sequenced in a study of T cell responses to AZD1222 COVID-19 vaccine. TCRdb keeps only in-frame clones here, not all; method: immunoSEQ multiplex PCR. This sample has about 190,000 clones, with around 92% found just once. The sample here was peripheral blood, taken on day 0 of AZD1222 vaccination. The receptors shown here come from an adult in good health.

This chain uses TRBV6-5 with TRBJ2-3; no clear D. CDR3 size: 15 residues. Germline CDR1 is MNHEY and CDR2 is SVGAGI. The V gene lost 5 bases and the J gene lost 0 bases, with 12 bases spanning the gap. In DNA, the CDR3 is TGTGCCAGCAGTCCTATGGGTTCAAGCACAGATACGCAGTATTTT. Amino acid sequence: CASSPMGSSTDTQYF.

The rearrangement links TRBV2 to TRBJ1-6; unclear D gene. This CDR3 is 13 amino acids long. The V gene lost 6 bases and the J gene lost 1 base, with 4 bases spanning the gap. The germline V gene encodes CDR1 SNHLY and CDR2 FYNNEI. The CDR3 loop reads CASRRSYNSPLHF. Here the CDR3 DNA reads TGTGCCAGCAGAAGATCCTATAATTCACCCCTCCACTTT.

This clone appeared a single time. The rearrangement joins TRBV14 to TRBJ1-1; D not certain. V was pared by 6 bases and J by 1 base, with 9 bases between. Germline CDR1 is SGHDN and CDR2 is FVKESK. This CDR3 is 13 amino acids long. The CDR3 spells CASSASGNTEAFF. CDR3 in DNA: TGTGCCAGCAGTGCTAGCGGGAACACTGAAGCTTTCTTT.

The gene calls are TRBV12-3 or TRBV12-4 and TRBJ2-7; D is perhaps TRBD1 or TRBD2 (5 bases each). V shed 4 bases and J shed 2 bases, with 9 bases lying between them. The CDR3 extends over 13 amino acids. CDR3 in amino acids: CASSWGSTYEQYF. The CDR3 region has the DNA TGTGCCAGCAGTTGGGGGTCAACCTACGAGCAGTACTTC.

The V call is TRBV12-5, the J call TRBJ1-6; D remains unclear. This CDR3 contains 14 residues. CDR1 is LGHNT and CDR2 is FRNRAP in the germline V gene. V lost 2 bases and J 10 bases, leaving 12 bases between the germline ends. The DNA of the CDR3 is TGTGCTAGTGGTTTGCCAACAGTGGGCTCACCCCTCCACTTT. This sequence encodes CASGLPTVGSPLHF.

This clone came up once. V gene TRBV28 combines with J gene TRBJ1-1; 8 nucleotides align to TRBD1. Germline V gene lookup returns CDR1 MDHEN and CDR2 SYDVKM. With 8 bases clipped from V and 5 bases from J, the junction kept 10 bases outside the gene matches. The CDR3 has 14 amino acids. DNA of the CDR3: TGTGCCAGCCTAACGGCAGGGGGCTTTACTGAAGCTTTCTTT. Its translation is CASLTAGGFTEAFF.

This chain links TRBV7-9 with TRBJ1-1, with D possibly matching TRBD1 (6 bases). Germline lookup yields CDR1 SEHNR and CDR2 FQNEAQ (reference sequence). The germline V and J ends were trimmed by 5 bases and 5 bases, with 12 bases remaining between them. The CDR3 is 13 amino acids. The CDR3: CASSHEGGTEAFF. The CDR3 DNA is TGTGCCAGCAGCCACGAGGGGGGAACTGAAGCTTTCTTT.

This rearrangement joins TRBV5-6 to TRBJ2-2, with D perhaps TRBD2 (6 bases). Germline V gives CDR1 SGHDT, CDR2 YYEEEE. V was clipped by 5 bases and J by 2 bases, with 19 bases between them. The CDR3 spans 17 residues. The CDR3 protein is CASRDLGGGDNTGELFF. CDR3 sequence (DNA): TGTGCCAGCAGGGATCTGGGAGGCGGGGATAACACCGGGGAGCTGTTTTTT. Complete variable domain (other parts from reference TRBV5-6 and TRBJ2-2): DAGVTQSPTHLIKTRGQQVTLRCSPKSGHDTVSWYQQALGQGPQFIFQYYEEEERQRGNFPDRFSGHQFPNYSSELNVNALLLGDSALYLCASRDLGGGDNTGELFFGEGSRLTVL.

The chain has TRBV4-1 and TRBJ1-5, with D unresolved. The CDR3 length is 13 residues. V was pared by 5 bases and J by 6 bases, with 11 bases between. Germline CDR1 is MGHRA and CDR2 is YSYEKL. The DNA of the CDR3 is TGCGCCAGCAGCGTGACTGGGTTTCAGCCCCAGCATTTT. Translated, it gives CASSVTGFQPQHF.